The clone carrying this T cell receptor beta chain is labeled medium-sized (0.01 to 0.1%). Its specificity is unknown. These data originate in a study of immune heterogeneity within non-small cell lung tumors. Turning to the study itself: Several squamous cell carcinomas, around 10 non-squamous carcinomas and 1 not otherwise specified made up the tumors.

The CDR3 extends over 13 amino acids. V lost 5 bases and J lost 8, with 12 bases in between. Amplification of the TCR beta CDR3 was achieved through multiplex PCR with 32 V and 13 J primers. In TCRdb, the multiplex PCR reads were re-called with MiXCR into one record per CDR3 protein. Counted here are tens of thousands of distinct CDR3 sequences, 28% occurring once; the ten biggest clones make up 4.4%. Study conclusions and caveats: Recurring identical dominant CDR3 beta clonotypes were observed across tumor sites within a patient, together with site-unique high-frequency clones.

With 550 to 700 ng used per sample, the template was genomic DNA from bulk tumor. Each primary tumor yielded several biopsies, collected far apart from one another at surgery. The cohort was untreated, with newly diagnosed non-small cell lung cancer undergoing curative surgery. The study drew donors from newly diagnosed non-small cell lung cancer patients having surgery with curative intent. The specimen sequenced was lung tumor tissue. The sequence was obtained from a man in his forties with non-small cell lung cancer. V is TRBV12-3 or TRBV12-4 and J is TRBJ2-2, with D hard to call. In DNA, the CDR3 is TGTGCCAGCAGTCCCTTGATTGGGGGGGAGCTGTTTTTT. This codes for CASSPLIGGELFF.